This is a list of T cell receptor beta chains from one sample in a study of chemoradiotherapy in HPV16-positive cancers. The table came from immunoSEQ multiplex PCR; TCRdb's copy has only in-frame clones and leaves some out. The sample lists about 53,000 clones; roughly nine tenths were seen once. The input for sequencing was blood, taken from a patient who underwent chemoradiotherapy. The receptor source for this set is a human donor with HPV-associated anogenital cancer. Both conserved end residues are part of each CDR3. The D gene is left open where the match is weak. Size is omitted from some rows. Given values are once, few, many or a class for expanded clones.

size: .; V: TRBV7-2; D: .; J: TRBJ1-2; DNA: TGTGCCAGCAGCTTGGACCTCAACGCCTATGGCTACACCTTC; CDR3: CASSLDLNAYGYTF
size: .; V: TRBV7-6; D: .; J: TRBJ1-5; DNA: TGTGCCAGCAGCCCTATGCCTGATAGCAATCAGCCCCAGCATTTT; CDR3: CASSPMPDSNQPQHF
size: .; V: TRBV7-2; D: TRBD2; J: TRBJ2-5; DNA: TGTGCCAGCAGCATACCGGGACTAGGGGGGGAGACCCAGTACTTC; CDR3: CASSIPGLGGETQYF
size: .; V: TRBV6-4; D: .; J: TRBJ1-2; DNA: TGTGCCAGCAGTGACTCCGGGGGATCCGGCTACACCTTC; CDR3: CASSDSGGSGYTF
size: .; V: TRBV18; D: TRBD2; J: TRBJ2-2; DNA: TGTGCCAGCTCACCAGTAGCGGGAGGGCCCGACACCGGGGAGCTGTTTTTT; CDR3: CASSPVAGGPDTGELFF
size: .; V: TRBV7-2; D: TRBD1; J: TRBJ1-6; DNA: TGTGCCAGCAGCCTAGGACAGGGGGATTCACCCCTCCACTTT; CDR3: CASSLGQGDSPLHF
size: .; V: TRBV18; D: .; J: TRBJ1-2; DNA: TGTGCCAGCTCGTCCCCCTTTGGGATTAACTATGGCTACACCTTC; CDR3: CASSSPFGINYGYTF
size: .; V: TRBV10-3; D: .; J: TRBJ1-2; DNA: TGTGCCATCAGTGAGCAGGGTAACTATGGCTACACCTTC; CDR3: CAISEQGNYGYTF
size: .; V: TRBV7-6; D: TRBD2; J: TRBJ2-1; DNA: TGTGCCAGCAGCTCCCGCGGGGGACTAACTGCTTACAATGAGCAGTTCTTC; CDR3: CASSSRGGLTAYNEQFF
size: once; V: TRBV4-3; D: TRBD2; J: TRBJ2-1; DNA: TGCGCCAGCAGTCTAGCGGGGGGCGATGAGCAGTTCTTC; CDR3: CASSLAGGDEQFF
size: .; V: TRBV15; D: .; J: TRBJ2-7; DNA: TGTGCCACCAGCCGCCAATCTCGCTCTACCGGCGAGCAGTACTTC; CDR3: CATSRQSRSTGEQYF
size: .; V: TRBV5-4; D: TRBD2; J: TRBJ2-7; DNA: TGTGCCAGCAGCTTGGACACTGGACTAGCCTCCTACGAGCAGTACTTC; CDR3: CASSLDTGLASYEQYF
size: .; V: TRBV30; D: .; J: TRBJ1-3; DNA: TGTGCCTGGAGTGTACAAGGCACAGCTGGAAACACCATATATTTT; CDR3: CAWSVQGTAGNTIYF
size: .; V: TRBV5-5; D: TRBD1; J: TRBJ1-2; DNA: TGTGCCAGCAGCTTGGCGTCGGGACAGACTAACTATGGCTACACCTTC; CDR3: CASSLASGQTNYGYTF
size: .; V: TRBV7-2; D: TRBD2; J: TRBJ2-7; DNA: TGTGCCAGCACCTCAGGCGGTGTTCTCAGCGGGAGAAGGCCCTACGAGCAGTACTTC; CDR3: CASTSGGVLSGRRPYEQYF
size: once; V: TRBV5-8; D: .; J: TRBJ2-4; DNA: TGTGCCAGCAGCTTGGGACCGCCGACCAAAAACATTCAGTACTTC; CDR3: CASSLGPPTKNIQYF